The clone carrying this T cell receptor beta chain is termed medium-sized. Antigen specificity is unknown. Reverse transcription used 450 to 550 ng RNA and constant-region primers for alpha and beta. Each of the alpha and beta chains got its own library through chain-specific third strand synthesis with indices. From the 5' RACE reads, TCRdb called clonotypes with MiXCR, one entry per CDR3 protein. The sample lists approximately 5,000 distinct CDR3 sequences, over 4.5% occurring once. The data stem from a study of HIV-infected patients and healthy controls. Whole-study results and caveats: Significantly higher mean Gini indices appeared in HIV-infected repertoires, possibly reflecting oligoclonality.

Follow-up blood was drawn about 14 weeks, roughly three months, after antiretroviral therapy began. Whole blood was used without fractionation, so all unsorted peripheral T cells were included. This TCR was sampled from an adult with HIV infection. The material was blood, obtained during antiretroviral therapy.

The CDR3 DNA reads TGTGCCTGGAGTTCTGGAAACACCATATATTTT. This sequence encodes CAWSSGNTIYF. The chain has TRBV30 and TRBJ1-3; D gene uncertain. CDR3 length: 11 amino acids. V was cut by 2 bases and J by 1 base, with 0 bases left in between. CDR1 and CDR2 (germline): GTSNPN, SVGIG (reference sequence). Complete variable domain (other parts from reference TRBV30 and TRBJ1-3): SQTIHQWPATLVQPVGSPLSLECTVEGTSNPNLYWYRQAAGRGLQLLFYSVGIGQISSEVPQNLSASRPQDRQFILSSKKLLLSDSGFYLCAWSSGNTIYFGEGSWLTVV.